This entry lists 23 T cell receptor beta chains sequenced from one sample in a study of CD8 T cells in ankylosing spondylitis. Study observations and caveats: A TCR beta motif of several highly homologous variants appeared characteristic of ankylosing spondylitis blood.

Their recognized antigens are unknown. TCRdb itself ran the 5' RACE reads through MiXCR, one entry per CDR3 protein. The sample gives some 800,000 distinct CDR3 sequences, approximately 12% of which show up once; approximately 0.46% is in the top ten. The sequenced sample consisted of blood, either unsorted or a sorted T cell fraction (not recorded which). The receptors come from a male donor with ankylosing spondylitis.

The V gene is TRBV6-2 or TRBV6-3, the J gene TRBJ1-5, with D unresolved. Per germline, CDR1 MNHEY and CDR2 SVGEGT. The CDR3 sequence is 11 residues long. V was shortened by 8 bases and J by 7 bases, with 9 bases between the two germline ends. CDR3 region: CASGLEQPQHF. The CDR3 nucleotides read TGTGCCAGCGGATTGGAGCAGCCCCAGCATTTT.

This clonotype was recorded at least ten times. For the CDR3, the DNA is TGCAGTGCTAGAGGCAGGGAACACGAGCAGTACTTC. Translated, it gives CSARGREHEQYF. The chain joins TRBV20-1 to TRBJ2-7; maybe TRBD1 (5 bases). CDR1 DFQATT and CDR2 SNEGSKA come from the germline V gene (reference sequence). V was pared by 1 base and J by 5 bases, with 9 bases between. This CDR3 is 12 amino acids long.

The V gene is TRBV15, the J gene TRBJ1-1; D is ambiguous. Germline V gene data show CDR1 as LNHNV and CDR2 as YYDKDF (reference sequence). Trimming shortened V by 3 bases and J by 6 bases, and 11 bases separated the two germline ends. The CDR3 runs to 13 residues. The CDR3: CATSSPGIAEAFF. In nucleotides, the CDR3 is TGTGCCACCAGCAGCCCCGGAATTGCTGAAGCTTTCTTT.

This clonotype appeared many times. V usage is TRBV20-1 and J usage is TRBJ2-1, with 11 bases identical to TRBD2. V was pared by 5 bases and J by 4 bases, with 4 bases of the junction left unmatched. The CDR3 extends over 14 amino acids. Germline V lookup: CDR1 DFQATT, CDR2 SNEGSKA (reference sequence). CDR3 residues: CSALAGGFYNEQFF. CDR3 DNA: TGCAGTGCTCTAGCGGGAGGTTTTTACAATGAGCAGTTCTTC.

This clonotype was observed a few times. V is TRBV5-1 and J is TRBJ2-7; TRBD2 matches at 13 bases. V lost 1 base and J lost 4; bases outside the gene matches: 5. The germline V gene has CDR1 SGHRS and CDR2 YFSETQ. CDR3 length: 16 residues. This CDR3 is CASSLWGTSGDYEQYF. The CDR3 DNA follows: TGCGCCAGCAGCTTGTGGGGGACTAGCGGGGATTACGAGCAGTACTTC.

This clonotype was seen more than once but under ten times. This chain uses TRBV20-1 with TRBJ2-3; D is possibly TRBD1 (7 bases). This CDR3 comprises 14 residues. V was cut by 3 bases and J by 4 bases, with 14 bases left in between. The germline V gene has CDR1 DFQATT and CDR2 SNEGSKA (reference sequence). CDR3 coding DNA: TGCAGTGCTAGGAGAGACAGGGAGGCAGATACGCAGTATTTT. The encoded protein is CSARRDREADTQYF.

This clonotype was seen many times. The rearrangement links TRBV5-1 to TRBJ1-2, with D possibly matching TRBD1 (5 bases). This CDR3 is built from 14 residues. Germline CDR1 reads SGHRS; CDR2 reads YFSETQ. Trimming removed 4 bases from V and 1 base from J, with 11 bases in between. CDR3 region: CASSPGDLNYGYTF. In DNA, the CDR3 is TGCGCCAGCAGCCCCGGGGACCTTAACTATGGCTACACCTTC.

This clonotype was seen many times. The rearrangement links TRBV20-1 to TRBJ2-7; unclear D gene. This CDR3 has 11 amino acids. V shed 4 bases and J shed 6 bases, with 10 bases lying between them. Germline V CDR1 and CDR2: DFQATT, SNEGSKA (reference sequence). The DNA of the CDR3 is TGCAGTGCTACCGACTCGCGCGAGCAGTACTTC. It encodes CSATDSREQYF.

A few counts support this clonotype. This chain joins TRBV6-1 and TRBJ2-7; 10 nucleotides align to TRBD2. CDR1 and CDR2 from the germline V gene are MNHNS and SASEGT. The V gene end was trimmed by 5 bases and the J gene end by 3 bases; junction bases not matched to a gene: 4. The CDR3 consists of 14 residues. The CDR3 DNA follows: TGTGCCAGCAGTAAGCGGACTAGCGGCTACGAGCAGTACTTC. This codes for CASSKRTSGYEQYF.

In this sample, this clonotype turned up a few times. The chain employs TRBV28 and TRBJ2-1; 9 nucleotides match TRBD2. The CDR3 spans 16 residues. The V segment lost 6 bases and the J segment 4 bases; nucleotides outside the gene matches: 10. The germline CDR1 and CDR2 sequences are MDHEN and SYDVKM. CDR3 region: CASRVTSGSKYNEQFF. The CDR3 DNA reads TGTGCCAGCAGGGTGACTAGCGGTTCTAAATACAATGAGCAGTTCTTC.

There are a few counts of this clonotype. The chain carries TRBV19 and TRBJ2-1; perhaps TRBD2 as D (5 bases). Germline V gene sequence: CDR1 LNHDA, CDR2 SQIVND (reference sequence). This CDR3 has 13 amino acids. With 3 bases removed from V and 12 bases from J, the gap between germline ends came to 15 bases. CDR3 residues: CASSMAPPAVQFF. CDR3 nucleotides: TGTGCCAGTAGTATGGCCCCCCCAGCGGTGCAGTTCTTC.

The chain employs TRBV5-1 and TRBJ2-5, with 7 bases fitting TRBD1. The CDR3 runs 14 residues. V lost 4 bases and J lost 3; bases outside the gene matches: 6. Germline V lookup: CDR1 SGHRS, CDR2 YFSETQ. The CDR3 DNA is TGCGCCAGCAGCGTTCCCGGGACAGAAGAGACCCAGTACTTC. This gives the protein CASSVPGTEETQYF.

The J gene is TRBJ2-7, the V gene TRBV9; 7 bases line up with TRBD2. This CDR3 is 15 amino acids long. In germline, CDR1 is SGDLS, CDR2 YYNGEE. The trim removed 4 bases at V and 2 bases at J, leaving 9 bases unmatched. CDR3 sequence (DNA): TGTGCCAGCAGCCCCCATGTGGCGGGGGCCTACGAGCAGTACTTC. Residues: CASSPHVAGAYEQYF. The whole variable domain, remainder taken from reference TRBV9 and TRBJ2-7, is DSGVTQTPKHLITATGQRVTLRCSPRSGDLSVYWYQQSLDQGLQFLIQYYNGEERAKGNILERFSAQQFPDLHSELNLSSLELGDSALYFCASSPHVAGAYEQYFGPGTRLTVT.

This clonotype appeared a few times. The chain employs TRBV6-1 and TRBJ1-2, with D possibly TRBD1 on 6 matching bases. This CDR3 spans 14 amino acids. Per germline, CDR1 MNHNS and CDR2 SASEGT. V was clipped by 6 bases and J by 4 bases, with 15 bases between them. This CDR3 is CASSDGGWGYGYTF. In DNA form, the CDR3 reads TGTGCCAGCAGCGACGGGGGCTGGGGCTATGGCTACACCTTC.

This clonotype was recorded a few times. The chain carries TRBV7-9 and TRBJ1-2; possibly TRBD1 for D (6 bases). The CDR3 runs 14 residues. Germline assignment: CDR1 SEHNR and CDR2 FQNEAQ (reference sequence). Trimming removed 3 bases at V and 7 bases at J, with 15 bases between. The CDR3 loop reads CASSFPGTGFGYTF. As DNA, the CDR3 is TGTGCCAGCAGCTTCCCCGGTACAGGGTTTGGCTACACCTTC.

The sample holds a few counts of this clonotype. This chain uses TRBV20-1 with TRBJ1-2; D remains unclear. The germline gives CDR1 DFQATT, CDR2 SNEGSKA (reference sequence). The CDR3 spans 15 residues. V dropped 1 base and J dropped 6 bases, with 18 bases sitting between them. This CDR3 is CSARVGGPSVDGYTF. The CDR3 nucleotides are TGCAGTGCTAGAGTAGGTGGACCCAGCGTGGATGGCTACACCTTC.

This chain connects TRBV5-1 to TRBJ1-4, with a weak D call TRBD1 (5 bases). The CDR3 length is 14 residues. Germline V gives CDR1 SGHRS, CDR2 YFSETQ. V was trimmed by 4 bases and J by 8 bases, leaving 15 bases between them. The CDR3 nucleotides are TGCGCCAGCAGCCTCGAGGCGGGGCGGGAAAAACTGTTTTTT. Encoded protein: CASSLEAGREKLFF.

The chain couples TRBV12-3 or TRBV12-4 to TRBJ2-7, with D possibly called TRBD1 or TRBD2 (5 bases each). The CDR3 spans 14 residues. V was shortened by 1 base and J by 4 bases, with 11 bases between the two germline ends. The CDR3, as DNA: TGTGCCAGCAGTTTAGGAGGGGTTTATTACGAGCAGTACTTC. Translation gives CASSLGGVYYEQYF.

To note about this clonotype: A much larger clone lies one base from this, so it may be a read error. The rearrangement uses TRBV4-2 and TRBJ1-4; 12 nucleotides match TRBD1. The V gene's germline CDR1 is LGHNA and CDR2 YNFKEQ. The CDR3 runs 15 residues. As DNA, the CDR3 is TGTGCCGGCAGCCAAGGGACAGGGGGCGGTGAAAAACTGTTTTTT. This sequence encodes CAGSQGTGGGEKLFF.

The CDR3 bases are TGTGCCATCAGTGACGAACCGAGCCTTGGAACTGAAGCTTTCTTT. Translating it yields CAISDEPSLGTEAFF. V is TRBV10-3 and J is TRBJ1-1; D gene ambiguous. CDR1 is ENHRY, CDR2 SYGVKD, per germline. Deletions cut 3 bases from V and 5 bases from J, with 16 bases between. This CDR3 is 15 amino acids long.

This clonotype has just a few counts. J is TRBJ2-7 and V is TRBV6-1; 9 bases line up with TRBD1. CDR1 is MNHNS and CDR2 is SASEGT in the germline V gene. The CDR3 length is 16 residues. After removal of 6 bases from V and 2 bases from J, the junction contained 11 bases not matched to a gene. DNA of the CDR3: TGTGCCAGCAGGACCCCCGCCGGGACAGGGCCCTACGAGCAGTACTTC. Its translation: CASRTPAGTGPYEQYF.

This clonotype was picked up a small number of times. V and J are TRBV7-2 and TRBJ1-6; TRBD1 is a possible D gene (5 bases). The CDR3 totals 17 residues. Deletions cut 5 bases from V and 10 bases from J, with 24 bases between. Germline CDR1 reads SGHTA; CDR2 reads FQGNSA. CDR3 nucleotides: TGTGCCAGCAGCCCCCTTGGTCCCGGACAACAGCGGTCACCCCTCCACTTT. Translation gives CASSPLGPGQQRSPLHF.

The chain links TRBV24-1 to TRBJ2-3, with TRBD2 matching over 12 bases. Germline V CDR1 and CDR2: KGHDR, SFDVKD. The J segment lost 5 bases and the V segment lost 3 bases, leaving 11 bases of the junction unmatched. The CDR3 extends over 18 amino acids. CDR3 coding DNA: TGTGCCACCAGTGATCCCCTGTTCCTAGCGGGAGGGAGAGATACGCAGTATTTT. Protein sequence: CATSDPLFLAGGRDTQYF.